Following are 2 T cell receptor beta chains from one sample sequenced in a study of blood T cell repertoires in COVID-19. The protocol was immunoSEQ multiplex PCR, while the TCRdb copy is restricted to in-frame clones and leaves out a portion. The table has approximately 150,000 clones, approximately 88% seen once. Sequenced sample: peripheral blood. The receptors derive from a woman aged 50 to 60 with acute or convalescent COVID-19.

The rearrangement joins TRBV7-6 to TRBJ1-1; no firm D call. Germline V gene data show CDR1 as SGHVS and CDR2 as FNYEAQ. The CDR3 consists of 13 residues. The V and J ends lost 5 bases and 2 bases respectively, with 9 bases between them. The CDR3 sequence is CASSVQENTEAFF. CDR3 sequence (DNA): TGTGCCAGCAGCGTGCAGGAAAACACTGAAGCTTTCTTT. Full variable domain (outside the CDR3, taken from reference TRBV7-6 and TRBJ1-1): GAGVSQSPRYKVTKRGQDVALRCDPISGHVSLYWYRQALGQGPEFLTYFNYEAQQDKSGLPNDRFSAERPEGSISTLTIQRTEQRDSAMYRCASSVQENTEAFFGQGTRLTVV.

The chain links TRBV12-3 or TRBV12-4 to TRBJ2-1; 8 bases fit TRBD2. The J segment lost 13 bases and the V segment lost 3 bases, leaving 2 bases of the junction unmatched. This CDR3 region has 11 residues. For the CDR3, the DNA is TGTGCCAGCAGTTTCGGGACTAGTCAGTTCTTC. Translated: CASSFGTSQFF.